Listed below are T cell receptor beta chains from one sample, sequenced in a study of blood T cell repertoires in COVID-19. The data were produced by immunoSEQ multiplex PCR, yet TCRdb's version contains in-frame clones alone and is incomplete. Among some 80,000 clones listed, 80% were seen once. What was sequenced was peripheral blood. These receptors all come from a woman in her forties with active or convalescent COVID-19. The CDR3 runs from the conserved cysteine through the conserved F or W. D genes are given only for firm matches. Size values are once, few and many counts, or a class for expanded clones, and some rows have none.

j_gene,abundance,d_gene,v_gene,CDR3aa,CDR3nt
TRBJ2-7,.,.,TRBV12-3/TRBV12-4,CASSFRGAGEQYF,TGTGCCAGCAGTTTTCGGGGGGCGGGCGAGCAGTACTTC
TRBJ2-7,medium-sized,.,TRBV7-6,CASSLDPPADEQYF,TGTGCCAGCAGCTTAGACCCCCCAGCGGACGAGCAGTACTTC
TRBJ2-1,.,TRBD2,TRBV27,CASSFWGTSGSNEQFF,TGTGCCAGCAGTTTTTGGGGGACTAGCGGGAGCAATGAGCAGTTCTTC
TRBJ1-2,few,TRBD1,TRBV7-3,CASSFDRGRGYTF,TGTGCCAGCAGCTTCGACAGGGGACGGGGCTACACCTTC
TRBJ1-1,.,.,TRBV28,CASSSPAVGLMNTEAFF,TGTGCCAGCAGTTCCCCGGCGGTAGGACTGATGAACACTGAAGCTTTCTTT
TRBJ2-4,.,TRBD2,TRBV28,CASSLTSGGPAKNIQYF,TGTGCCAGCAGTTTAACTAGCGGGGGACCAGCCAAAAACATTCAGTACTTC
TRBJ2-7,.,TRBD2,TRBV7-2,CASSLEGSGLYEQYF,TGTGCCAGCAGCTTAGAGGGTAGCGGGCTATACGAGCAGTACTTC
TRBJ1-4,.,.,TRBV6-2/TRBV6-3,CASSPANEKLFF,TGTGCCAGCAGCCCGGCAAATGAAAAACTGTTTTTT
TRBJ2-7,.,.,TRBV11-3,CASSLSTYEQYF,TGTGCCAGCAGCTTAAGCACCTACGAGCAGTACTTC
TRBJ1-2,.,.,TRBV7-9,CASSLDSGAGYTF,TGTGCCAGCAGCTTAGATTCCGGAGCCGGCTACACCTTC
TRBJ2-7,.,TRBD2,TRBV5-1,CASSLSRLAQSYEQYF,TGCGCCAGCAGCTTGAGCCGACTAGCGCAATCCTACGAGCAGTACTTC
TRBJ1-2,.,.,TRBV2,CASILSGNYGYTF,TGTGCCAGCATTTTATCGGGGAACTATGGCTACACCTTC
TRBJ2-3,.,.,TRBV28,CASSTPDGYTDTQYF,TGTGCCAGCAGCACCCCCGACGGGTACACAGATACGCAGTATTTT
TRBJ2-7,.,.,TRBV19,CASSILDSLSEQYF,TGTGCCAGTAGTATACTAGATTCCCTCTCCGAGCAGTACTTC
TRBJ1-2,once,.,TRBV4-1,CASSPTVTIYGYTF,TGCGCCAGCAGCCCGACAGTCACCATCTATGGCTACACCTTC
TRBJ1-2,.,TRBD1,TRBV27,CASSPGTGEDYGYTF,TGTGCCAGCAGTCCGGGGACAGGGGAGGACTATGGCTACACCTTC
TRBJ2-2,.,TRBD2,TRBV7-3,CASSPTSGATGELFF,TGTGCCAGCAGCCCGACTAGCGGTGCTACCGGGGAGCTGTTTTTT
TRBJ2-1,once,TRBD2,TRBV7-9,CASSTTSGSHEQFF,TGTGCCAGCAGCACGACTAGCGGGAGTCATGAGCAGTTCTTC
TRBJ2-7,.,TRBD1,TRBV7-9,CASSLLGTGRYEQYF,TGTGCCAGCAGCTTATTAGGGACAGGGAGGTACGAGCAGTACTTC
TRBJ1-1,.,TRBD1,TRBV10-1,CATSTGANTEAFF,TGCGCCACCTCGACAGGGGCGAACACTGAAGCTTTCTTT
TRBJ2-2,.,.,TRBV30,CAWRPQGTGELFF,TGTGCCTGGAGGCCGCAGGGAACCGGGGAGCTGTTTTTT
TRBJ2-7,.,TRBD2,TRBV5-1,CASSSSALRSGGTYEQYF,TGCGCCAGCAGCTCCTCTGCCCTTCGTAGCGGGGGGACTTACGAGCAGTACTTC
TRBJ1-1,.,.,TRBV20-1,CSASNRVSKFGNTEAFF,TGCAGTGCTAGTAATCGAGTGTCTAAATTCGGGAACACTGAAGCTTTCTTT
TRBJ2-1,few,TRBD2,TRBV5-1,CASSLGTSGGRRDEQFF,TGCGCCAGCAGCTTGGGTACTAGCGGGGGCCGAAGGGATGAGCAGTTCTTC
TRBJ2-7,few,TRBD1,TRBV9,CASSAGERGREQYF,TGTGCCAGCAGCGCCGGGGAGAGGGGGCGCGAGCAGTACTTC
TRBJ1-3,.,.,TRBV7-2,CASSGPGYSGNTIYF,TGTGCCAGCAGCGGCCCAGGATACTCTGGAAACACCATATATTTT
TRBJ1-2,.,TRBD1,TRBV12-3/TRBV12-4,CASSLGTVSGYTF,TGTGCCAGCAGTCTAGGGACAGTCTCCGGCTACACCTTC
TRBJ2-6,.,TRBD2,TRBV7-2,CASSRRTSGFSGANVLTF,TGTGCCAGCAGCCGTCGGACTAGCGGGTTCTCTGGGGCCAACGTCCTGACTTTC
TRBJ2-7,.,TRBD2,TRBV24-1,CATSGQTSGRVYEQYF,TGTGCCACCAGTGGGCAGACTAGCGGGAGGGTGTACGAGCAGTACTTC
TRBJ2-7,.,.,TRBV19,CASSISFTNYEQYF,TGTGCCAGTAGTATATCGTTTACTAACTACGAGCAGTACTTC
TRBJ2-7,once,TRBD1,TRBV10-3,CAISKQGAPFLRHEQYF,TGTGCCATCAGCAAACAGGGGGCCCCCTTTTTAAGGCACGAGCAGTACTTC
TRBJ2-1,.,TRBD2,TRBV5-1,CASSPGLAGGPMDEQFF,TGCGCCAGCAGCCCCGGACTAGCGGGGGGTCCGATGGATGAGCAGTTCTTC
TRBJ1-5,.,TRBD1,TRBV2,CASSEAVTGVQPQHF,TGTGCCAGCAGTGAAGCGGTCACAGGGGTACAGCCCCAGCATTTT
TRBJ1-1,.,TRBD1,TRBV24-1,CATSDSRQGESTEAFF,TGTGCCACCAGTGATTCACGACAGGGTGAGAGCACTGAAGCTTTCTTT
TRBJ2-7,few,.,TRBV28,CASSPFQGRGRPYEQYF,TGTGCCAGCAGTCCCTTCCAGGGTAGGGGCCGTCCCTACGAGCAGTACTTC
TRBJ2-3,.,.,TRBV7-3,CASSLIAAGSTDTQYF,TGTGCCAGCAGCTTAATAGCGGCAGGTAGCACAGATACGCAGTATTTT
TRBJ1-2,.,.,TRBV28,CASSHLLDLAGYTF,TGTGCCAGCAGTCACCTTCTCGACCTAGCGGGCTACACCTTC
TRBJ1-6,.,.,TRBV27,CASSRDRSSYNSPLHF,TGTGCCAGCAGTCGGGATCGGAGCTCCTATAATTCACCCCTCCACTTT
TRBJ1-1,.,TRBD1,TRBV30,CAWATGAMVTEAFF,TGTGCCTGGGCGACAGGGGCTATGGTCACTGAAGCTTTCTTT
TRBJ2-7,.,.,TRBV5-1,CASSGELNGSEQYF,TGCGCCAGCAGCGGAGAGTTGAACGGATCCGAGCAGTACTTC
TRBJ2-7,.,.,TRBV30,CASSGLRARYEQYF,TGTGCCTCCTCGGGTCTGCGGGCCCGCTACGAGCAGTACTTC
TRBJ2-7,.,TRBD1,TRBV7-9,CASSLDRDRQYF,TGTGCCAGCAGCCTGGACAGGGATCGGCAGTACTTC
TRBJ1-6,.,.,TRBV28,CASSQSYNSPLHF,TGTGCCAGCAGTCAGTCCTATAATTCACCCCTCCACTTT
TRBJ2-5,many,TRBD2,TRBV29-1,CSVSGGVQETQYF,TGCAGCGTTTCGGGGGGTGTTCAAGAGACCCAGTACTTC
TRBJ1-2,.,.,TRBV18,CASSPPAGERYGYTF,TGTGCCAGCTCACCACCGGCAGGGGAGAGGTATGGCTACACCTTC
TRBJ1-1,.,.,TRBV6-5,CASTIPGYPAFF,TGTGCCAGCACCATTCCGGGTTACCCAGCTTTCTTT
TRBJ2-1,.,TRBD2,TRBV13,CASSLQGAGERDEQFF,TGTGCCAGCAGCTTACAAGGAGCGGGAGAGAGGGATGAGCAGTTCTTC
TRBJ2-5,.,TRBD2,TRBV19,CASSPNPVAGRGETQYF,TGTGCCAGTAGCCCCAACCCAGTAGCGGGGAGGGGAGAGACCCAGTACTTC
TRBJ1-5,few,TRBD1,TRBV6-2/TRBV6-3,CASSYGTGGAGNQPQHF,TGTGCCAGCAGCTATGGGACAGGGGGCGCGGGGAATCAGCCCCAGCATTTT
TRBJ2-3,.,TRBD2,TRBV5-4,CASSPPAGAGDTQYF,TGTGCCAGCAGCCCACCAGCGGGAGCGGGAGATACGCAGTATTTT
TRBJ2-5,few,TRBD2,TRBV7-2,CASSLTRGGTQYF,TGTGCCAGCAGCTTAACTCGGGGGGGGACCCAGTACTTC
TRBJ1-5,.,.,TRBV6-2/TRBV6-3,CASSPGLFFQPQHF,TGTGCCAGCAGCCCCGGACTCTTTTTTCAGCCCCAGCATTTT
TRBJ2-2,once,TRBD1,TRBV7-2,CASSSAGGDGELFF,TGTGCCAGCAGCTCCGCAGGGGGCGACGGGGAGCTGTTTTTT